One sample yielded the 27 T cell receptor beta chains listed below, sequenced in a study of T cell responses to AZD1222 COVID-19 vaccine (dated by TCRdb to about 2021). Interpreted using the paper, the time point label stands for: baseline before first vaccination. Libraries were made using the immunoSEQ multiplex PCR assay. TCRdb took over this immuneACCESS table, retaining in-frame rearrangements with V and J assigned. Such tables are incomplete; in checked studies, under half of the missing clones stem from an unresolved V gene, and the remainder is unexplained. This sample comprises 120,000 to 150,000 clones, about 91% of them detected only once. Together, the top ten hold about 15% of the sample. Specimen: peripheral blood, collected on day 0 of AZD1222 vaccination. All receptors come from an adult in good health.

V and J are TRBV2 and TRBJ2-1; no clear D. Germline V lookup: CDR1 SNHLY, CDR2 FYNNEI. V dropped 6 bases and J dropped 5 bases, with 17 bases sitting between them. The CDR3 has 15 residues. This CDR3 is CASRVDLPSHNEQFF. CDR3 coding DNA: TGTGCCAGCAGGGTCGACTTGCCAAGCCACAATGAGCAGTTCTTC.

With respect to this clone: The junction shows a germline mismatch at one end, possibly a read error. The gene calls are TRBV28 and TRBJ1-1, with 7 bases matching TRBD1. Germline CDR1 is MDHEN and CDR2 is SYDVKM. The CDR3 runs to 16 residues. In nucleotides, the CDR3 is TGTGCCAGCAGTTCTGTAGGCAGGGGGGTGAATACTGAAGCTTTCTTT. Amino acids: CASSSVGRGVNTEAFF.

J is TRBJ1-2 and V is TRBV27; TRBD1 is a possible D gene (6 bases). The CDR3 has 17 residues. The germline V gene has CDR1 MNHEY and CDR2 SMNVEV (reference sequence). With 9 bases removed from V and 5 bases from J, the gap between germline ends came to 28 bases. CDR3 bases: TGTGCCAGTAGTCACCTAAACAGGGTGAAGGGGGGGTATGGCTACACCTTC. This gives the protein CASSHLNRVKGGYGYTF.

V gene TRBV11-1 combines with J gene TRBJ1-1; D remains unclear. There are 15 residues in the CDR3. Trimming shortened V by 5 bases and J by 2 bases, and 15 bases separated the two germline ends. The germline CDR1 and CDR2 sequences are SGHAT and FQDESV (reference sequence). CDR3 in amino acids: CASSPVPYLNTEAFF. The CDR3 DNA sequence: TGTGCCAGCAGCCCCGTCCCTTACCTAAACACTGAAGCTTTCTTT. Looking up the rest from reference TRBV11-1 and TRBJ1-1 gives the full variable domain: EAEVAQSPRYKITEKSQAVAFWCDPISGHATLYWYRQILGQGPELLVQFQDESVVDDSQLPKDRFSAERLKGVDSTLKIQPAELGDSAMYLCASSPVPYLNTEAFFGQGTRLTVV.

The rearrangement uses TRBV2 and TRBJ1-1; perhaps TRBD1 as D (5 bases). The CDR3 is made up of 16 amino acids. The germline V gene encodes CDR1 SNHLY and CDR2 FYNNEI. The germline V and J ends were trimmed by 9 bases and 5 bases, with 25 bases remaining between them. In DNA, the CDR3 is TGTGCCAGTTTACAAGGGGTTGCGCAGGGAGGTACTGAAGCTTTCTTT. It codes for CASLQGVAQGGTEAFF.

The chain joins TRBV28 to TRBJ2-3; the D call may be TRBD1 or TRBD2 (5 bases each). The length of the CDR3 is 14 residues. V was shortened by 6 bases and J by 2 bases, with 12 bases between the two germline ends. CDR1 and CDR2 from the germline V gene are MDHEN and SYDVKM. This chain's CDR3 is CASRDGGNTDTQYF. The CDR3 DNA sequence: TGTGCCAGCAGGGATGGGGGAAACACAGATACGCAGTATTTT.

The chain recombines TRBV6-2 or TRBV6-3 with TRBJ2-5, with 11 bases that match TRBD2. Germline V gives CDR1 MNHEY, CDR2 SVGEGT. Trimming removed 4 bases from V and 5 bases from J; junction bases left unmatched: 3. The CDR3 extends over 14 amino acids. Here the CDR3 reads CASSLAGGRETQYF. Written as DNA, the CDR3 is TGTGCCAGCAGTTTAGCGGGGGGGCGCGAGACCCAGTACTTC.

The chain has TRBV11-1 and TRBJ2-7; the D gene is possibly TRBD2 (7 bases). Germline CDR1 SGHAT, CDR2 FQDESV (reference sequence). Trimming stripped 5 bases from V and 0 bases from J, with 17 bases between. CDR3 length: 16 residues. The CDR3 reads CASSLPGGGGSYEQYF. CDR3 DNA: TGTGCCAGCAGCCTCCCCGGGGGCGGGGGCTCCTACGAGCAGTACTTC.

V usage is TRBV19 and J usage is TRBJ1-2; TRBD1 matches 8 bases. Germline CDR1 LNHDA, CDR2 SQIVND (reference sequence). V shed 7 bases and J 4 bases; nucleotides not matched to a gene: 11. The CDR3 covers 15 residues. The CDR3 loop is CASTDPTGGIYGYTF. The CDR3 region has the DNA TGTGCCAGTACCGATCCCACAGGGGGGATCTATGGCTACACCTTC.

V gene TRBV7-2 combines with J gene TRBJ1-2, with 7 bases aligning to TRBD1. Germline CDR1 SGHTA, CDR2 FQGNSA. The CDR3 length is 17 residues. With 5 bases clipped from V and 4 bases from J, the junction kept 16 bases outside the gene matches. CDR3 region: CASSISGTVAISYGYTF. The CDR3 DNA reads TGTGCCAGCAGCATTTCCGGGACAGTCGCTATCAGCTATGGCTACACCTTC. The full variable domain, with the rest looked up from reference TRBV7-2 and TRBJ1-2, is GAGVSQSPSNKVTEKGKDVELRCDPISGHTALYWYRQSLGQGLEFLIYFQGNSAPDKSGLPSDRFSAERTGGSVSTLTIQRTQQEDSAVYLCASSISGTVAISYGYTFGSGTRLTVV.

The J gene is TRBJ1-2, the V gene TRBV11-2; D not certain. The CDR3 is 14 amino acids. V was cut by 0 bases and J by 4 bases, with 9 bases left in between. From germline, CDR1 is SGHAT and CDR2 FQNNGV. CDR3 region: CASSLDAATYGYTF. CDR3 sequence (DNA): TGTGCCAGCAGCTTAGACGCAGCTACCTATGGCTACACCTTC.

This clone was counted between two and nine times. The chain employs TRBV5-5 and TRBJ1-3; D unclear. With 2 bases removed from V and 4 bases from J, the gap between germline ends came to 7 bases. The CDR3 runs to 13 residues. Germline V gives CDR1 SGHKS, CDR2 YYEKEE (reference sequence). The CDR3 reads CASSFIGGNTIYF. In nucleotides, the CDR3 is TGTGCCAGCAGCTTTATTGGAGGAAACACCATATATTTT. Supplemented by reference TRBV5-5 and TRBJ1-3, the full variable domain reads DAGVTQSPTHLIKTRGQQVTLRCSPISGHKSVSWYQQVLGQGPQFIFQYYEKEERGRGNFPDRFSARQFPNYSSELNVNALLLGDSALYLCASSFIGGNTIYFGEGSWLTVV.

This rearrangement joins TRBV27 to TRBJ1-2; 7 bases fit TRBD1. This CDR3 contains 13 residues. Germline lookup yields CDR1 MNHEY and CDR2 SMNVEV (reference sequence). Trimming removed 5 bases from V and 2 bases from J; junction bases left unmatched: 2. The CDR3 sequence is CASSMTGNYGYTF. The CDR3 DNA reads TGTGCCAGCAGTATGACAGGGAACTATGGCTACACCTTC.

CDR3 DNA: TGTGCCAGCTTCACGACAGATACGCAGTATTTT. Translating it yields CASFTTDTQYF. The chain uses TRBV18 and TRBJ2-3, with D unresolved. V was shortened by 7 bases and J by 3 bases, with 5 bases between the two germline ends. Germline values: CDR1 KGHSH, CDR2 LQKENI. The CDR3 has 11 amino acids.

The CDR3 DNA sequence: TGTGCCAGCAGCTCCGAGGTAACGAACACTGAAGCTTTCTTT. Amino acids: CASSSEVTNTEAFF. The genes are TRBV7-9 and TRBJ1-1; D unclear. The germline V gene encodes CDR1 SEHNR and CDR2 FQNEAQ (reference sequence). This CDR3 region has 14 residues. Trimming cost V 4 bases and J 1 base, with 10 bases left between them.

The chain links TRBV7-2 to TRBJ2-3; D not resolved. This CDR3 comprises 12 residues. Trimming removed 3 bases from V and 5 bases from J, with 6 bases in between. Germline V CDR1 and CDR2: SGHTA, FQGNSA. The CDR3 bases are TGTGCCAGCAGCTTTGGGATAGATACGCAGTATTTT. This codes for CASSFGIDTQYF.

The chain combines TRBV12-3 or TRBV12-4 with TRBJ1-2; D unclear. The V and J ends lost 3 bases and 0 bases respectively, with 5 bases between them. The CDR3 loop spans 13 amino acids. In DNA, the CDR3 is TGTGCCAGCAGTTTTGAACCTAACTATGGCTACACCTTC. Translated: CASSFEPNYGYTF.

The V and J genes are TRBV2 and TRBJ1-2; no reliable D call. V gave up 8 bases and J gave up 10 bases, with 17 bases separating them. The CDR3 is made up of 12 amino acids. Germline lookup yields CDR1 SNHLY and CDR2 FYNNEI. The CDR3 spells CASGGRGIFYTF. CDR3 coding DNA: TGTGCCAGCGGCGGCCGAGGCATCTTCTACACCTTC.

The CDR3 region has the DNA TGTGCCAGCAGCCGCGGCAGGGGTCTAGCGGGGGCCGAGCAGTACTTC. This encodes CASSRGRGLAGAEQYF. The chain uses TRBV11-2 and TRBJ2-7; the match to TRBD2 covers 10 bases. This CDR3 is 16 amino acids long. CDR1 is SGHAT and CDR2 is FQNNGV in the germline V gene. V gave up 5 bases and J gave up 6 bases; unmatched junction bases: 13. The full variable domain, rest sourced from reference TRBV11-2 and TRBJ2-7, is EAGVAQSPRYKIIEKRQSVAFWCNPISGHATLYWYQQILGQGPKLLIQFQNNGVVDDSQLPKDRFSAERLKGVDSTLKIQPAKLEDSAVYLCASSRGRGLAGAEQYFGPGTRLTVT.

The chain employs TRBV11-1 and TRBJ1-6, with 9 bases identical to TRBD1. CDR3 length equals 16 residues. The ends lost 5 bases at V and 7 bases at J; junction bases unmatched: 9. Germline values: CDR1 SGHAT, CDR2 FQDESV (reference sequence). CDR3 DNA sequence: TGTGCCAGCAGCCGCACTCTTGGGACAGGGAATTCACCCCTCCACTTT. Its translation is CASSRTLGTGNSPLHF.

The chain couples TRBV7-9 to TRBJ1-2, with D possibly TRBD1 on 6 matching bases. Trimming took 1 base from V and 8 from J, leaving 17 bases between them. Per the germline V gene, CDR1 is SEHNR and CDR2 is FQNEAQ (reference sequence). The CDR3 has 15 residues. CDR3 coding DNA: TGTGCCAGCAGCTTAGTTACAGGGAAAGAGGAAGGCTACACCTTC. This codes for CASSLVTGKEEGYTF.

This rearrangement joins TRBV28 to TRBJ1-2; D not resolved. Per germline, CDR1 MDHEN and CDR2 SYDVKM. The CDR3 covers 16 residues. The V end was cut by 4 bases, the J end by 5 bases, with 20 bases between. CDR3: CASSSSSQDGLYGYTF. Written as DNA, the CDR3 is TGTGCCAGCAGTTCCTCCTCTCAAGACGGTCTTTATGGCTACACCTTC.

CDR3 sequence (DNA): TGTGCCAGCAGCTCGGGACGTTACTCGAACACTGAAGCTTTCTTT. Its translation is CASSSGRYSNTEAFF. The chain links TRBV7-9 to TRBJ1-1; D may be TRBD1 (5 bases). Germline CDR1 and CDR2: SEHNR and FQNEAQ (reference sequence). This CDR3 has 15 residues. Trimming took 4 bases from V and 1 from J, leaving 13 bases between them.

V usage is TRBV2 and J usage is TRBJ1-2; tentative D call: TRBD1 (5 bases). CDR1 is SNHLY and CDR2 is FYNNEI in the germline V gene. This CDR3 has 13 amino acids. The V gene lost 5 bases and the J gene lost 8 bases, with 15 bases spanning the gap. This CDR3 reads CASSFDGTGGYTF. CDR3 nucleotide sequence: TGTGCCAGCAGTTTCGACGGGACGGGGGGCTACACCTTC.

CDR3 residues: CASSQDRTGTYEQYF. In DNA form, the CDR3 reads TGTGCCAGCAGCCAAGATCGGACAGGCACCTACGAGCAGTACTTC. The V and J genes are TRBV14 and TRBJ2-7, with 7 bases matching TRBD1. The CDR3 sequence is 15 residues long. CDR1 is SGHDN and CDR2 is FVKESK in the germline V gene. The junction had 4 bases not matched to a gene; V was cut back by 0 bases and J by 2 bases.

The chain has TRBV7-2 and TRBJ1-3; weak D call: TRBD1 (5 bases). This CDR3 region has 16 residues. Germline V gives CDR1 SGHTA, CDR2 FQGNSA. V lost 3 bases to trimming and J lost 0 bases, with 12 bases between them. Here the CDR3 reads CASSFATGDSGNTIYF. CDR3 sequence (DNA): TGTGCCAGCAGCTTCGCGACGGGGGACTCTGGAAACACCATATATTTT.

This chain links TRBV18 with TRBJ1-6, with a tentative D call TRBD1 (5 bases). V lost 3 bases to trimming and J lost 7 bases, with 19 bases between them. CDR3 length: 17 amino acids. Germline lookup yields CDR1 KGHSH and CDR2 LQKENI. In DNA form, the CDR3 reads TGTGCCAGCTCACCGTACGGAGGGGACCTGCCCAATTCACCCCTCCACTTT. Amino acids: CASSPYGGDLPNSPLHF. Supplemented by reference TRBV18 and TRBJ1-6, the full variable domain reads NAGVMQNPRHLVRRRGQEARLRCSPMKGHSHVYWYRQLPEEGLKFMVYLQKENIIDESGMPKERFSAEFPKEGPSILRIQQVVRGDSAAYFCASSPYGGDLPNSPLHFGNGTRLTVT.